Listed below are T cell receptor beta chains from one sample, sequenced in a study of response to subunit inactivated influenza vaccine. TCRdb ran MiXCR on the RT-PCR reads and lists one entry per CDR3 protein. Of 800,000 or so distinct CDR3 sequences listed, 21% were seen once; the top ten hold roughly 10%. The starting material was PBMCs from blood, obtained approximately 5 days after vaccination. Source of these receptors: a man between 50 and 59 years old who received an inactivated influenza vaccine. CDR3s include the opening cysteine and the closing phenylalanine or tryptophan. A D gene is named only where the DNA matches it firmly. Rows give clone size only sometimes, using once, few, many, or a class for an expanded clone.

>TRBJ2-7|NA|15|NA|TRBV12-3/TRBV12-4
CASSLAITEKYEQYF
TGTGCCAGCAGTTTAGCGATAACAGAAAAATACGAGCAGTACTTC
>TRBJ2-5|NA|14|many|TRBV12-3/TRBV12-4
CASSFPGRQETQYF
TGCGCCAGCAGCTTCCCGGGACGGCAAGAGACCCAGTACTTC
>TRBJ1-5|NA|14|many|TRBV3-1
CASSYSNSNQPQHF
TGTGCCAGCAGCTACTCCAATAGCAATCAGCCCCAGCATTTT
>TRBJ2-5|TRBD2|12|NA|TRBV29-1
CSLTSGQETQYF
TGCAGCCTAACTAGCGGACAAGAGACCCAGTACTTC
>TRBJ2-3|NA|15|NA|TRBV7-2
CASSLSGQPTDTQYF
TGTGCCAGCAGCTTAAGCGGACAGCCGACAGATACGCAGTATTTT
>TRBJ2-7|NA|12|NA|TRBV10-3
CAISDISYEQYF
TGTGCCATCAGTGACATTTCCTACGAGCAGTACTTC
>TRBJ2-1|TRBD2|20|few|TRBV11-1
CASSSTGLAGGPGSYNEQFF
TGTGCCAGCAGCTCCACCGGACTAGCGGGAGGGCCCGGCTCCTACAATGAGCAGTTCTTC
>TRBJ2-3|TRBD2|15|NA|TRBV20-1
CSADPLAEITDTQYF
TGCAGTGCAGATCCCCTAGCGGAGATCACAGATACGCAGTATTTT
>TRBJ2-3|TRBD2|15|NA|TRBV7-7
CASSPGRGGADTQYF
TGTGCTAGCAGCCCCGGACGCGGGGGGGCAGATACGCAGTATTTT
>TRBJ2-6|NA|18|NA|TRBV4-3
CASSQDSGRGAGANVLTF
TGCGCCAGCAGCCAAGATAGCGGCAGGGGGGCTGGGGCCAACGTCCTGACTTTC
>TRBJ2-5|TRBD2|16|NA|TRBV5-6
CASSLPRTSGPSAQYF
TGTGCCAGCAGCCTACCTAGGACTAGCGGGCCAAGTGCCCAGTACTTC
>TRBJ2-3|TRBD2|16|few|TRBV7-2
CASSLGVAGGRNTQYF
TGTGCCAGCAGCTTAGGCGTAGCGGGGGGCCGAAATACGCAGTATTTT
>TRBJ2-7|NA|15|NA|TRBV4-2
CASSQEPATTYEQYF
TGTGCCAGCAGCCAAGAACCGGCGACTACCTACGAGCAGTACTTC
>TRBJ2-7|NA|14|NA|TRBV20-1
CSATDAAGIYEQYF
TGCAGTGCGACGGACGCCGCGGGAATCTACGAGCAGTACTTC
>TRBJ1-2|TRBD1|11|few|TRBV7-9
CASSLEDRAFF
TGTGCCAGCAGCTTAGAGGACAGGGCTTTCTTC
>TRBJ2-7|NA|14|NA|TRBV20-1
CSARDQVGGNEQYF
TGCAGTGCTAGAGATCAAGTTGGGGGTAACGAGCAGTACTTC